These 25 T cell receptor beta chains share one sample of origin, sequenced in a study of shared clonotypes between healthy human individuals. Naive CD8 cells lacked CD45RO, underwent positive selection for CCR7 and left out terminally differentiated effector memory CD45RA+ cells. Sequencing was performed with immunoSEQ multiplex PCR; in TCRdb, only in-frame clones are kept and a portion is missing. The sample records about 2.1 million clones, approximately 94% being singletons. Sequenced sample: naive CD8+ T cells from PBMCs. These receptors were taken from a man younger than 35 in good health. Some clones in this sample may be carry-over from other donors' samples.

The CDR3 DNA is TGTGCCACCAGCAGAGATCTAGCAGCTAACTATGGCTACACCTTC. Amino acid sequence: CATSRDLAANYGYTF. The gene calls are TRBV15 and TRBJ1-2, with unresolved D. V lost 0 bases and J lost 0, with 8 bases in between. CDR3 size: 15 residues. Per germline, CDR1 LNHNV and CDR2 YYDKDF (reference sequence). Based on the CDR3 plus reference TRBV15 and TRBJ1-2, the full variable domain is DAMVIQNPRYQVTQFGKPVTLSCSQTLNHNVMYWYQQKSSQAPKLLFHYYDKDFNNEADTPDNFQSRRPNTSFCFLDIRSPGLGDTAMYLCATSRDLAANYGYTFGSGTRLTVV.

The rearrangement links TRBV7-8 to TRBJ2-1; no clear D gene. Trimming removed 4 bases from V and 12 bases from J, with 16 bases in between. Germline assignment: CDR1 SGHVS and CDR2 FQNEAQ. The CDR3 extends over 13 amino acids. In DNA form, the CDR3 reads TGTGCCAGCAGCTCGCCCGTGGGCCAAGGGCAGTTCTTC. Its protein is CASSSPVGQGQFF. The variable domain in full, with the rest retrieved from reference TRBV7-8 and TRBJ2-1, is GAGVSQSPRYKVAKRGQDVALRCDPISGHVSLFWYQQALGQGPEFLTYFQNEAQLDKSGLPSDRFFAERPEGSVSTLKIQRTQQEDSAVYLCASSSPVGQGQFFGPGTRLTVL.

The chain is built from TRBV19 and TRBJ1-2; a possible D gene is TRBD1 (5 bases). Germline loops: CDR1 LNHDA, CDR2 SQIVND (reference sequence). The CDR3 loop spans 15 amino acids. V lost 3 bases, J lost 4 bases, and 15 bases lay in between. The chain's CDR3 is CASSIEREGFYGYTF. DNA for the CDR3: TGTGCCAGTAGTATCGAAAGGGAGGGGTTCTATGGCTACACCTTC.

The V and J genes are TRBV7-7 and TRBJ2-1, with 10 bases lining up with TRBD2. The length of the CDR3 is 15 residues. Losses at the gene ends were 3 bases for V and 2 bases for J; bases not matched to a gene: 1. Per germline, CDR1 SSHAT and CDR2 FNYEAQ (reference sequence). The CDR3 sequence is CASSFGLAAYNEQFF. In DNA, the CDR3 is TGTGCCAGCAGCTTTGGACTAGCGGCCTACAATGAGCAGTTCTTC.

The J gene is TRBJ1-2, the V gene TRBV9; tentatively, D is TRBD1 (5 bases). Germline V gene sequence: CDR1 SGDLS, CDR2 YYNGEE. The CDR3 runs 13 residues. Trimming pared 4 bases from V and 8 bases from J, leaving 15 bases between. The CDR3 sequence is CASSPPGGIGYTF. CDR3 sequence (DNA): TGTGCCAGCAGCCCCCCCGGGGGGATAGGCTACACCTTC. The full variable domain, in which reference TRBV9 and TRBJ1-2 provide the parts outside the CDR3, is DSGVTQTPKHLITATGQRVTLRCSPRSGDLSVYWYQQSLDQGLQFLIQYYNGEERAKGNILERFSAQQFPDLHSELNLSSLELGDSALYFCASSPPGGIGYTFGSGTRLTVV.

Turning to this clone: The sample carries other DNA sequences with the same CDR3. DNA for the CDR3: TGTGCCAGCAGCGTAACGGGAACCGGGGAGCTGTTTTTT. Amino acid sequence: CASSVTGTGELFF. V and J are TRBV9 and TRBJ2-2; perhaps TRBD2 as D (5 bases). Per germline, CDR1 SGDLS and CDR2 YYNGEE. This CDR3 is built from 13 residues. V lost 1 base to trimming and J lost 5 bases, with 6 bases between them.

The chain combines TRBV13 with TRBJ2-1, with 13 bases lining up with TRBD2. The trim removed 5 bases at V and 4 bases at J, leaving 5 bases unmatched. The CDR3 spans 16 residues. CDR1 is PRHDT and CDR2 is FYEKMQ in the germline V gene (reference sequence). CDR3 DNA: TGTGCCAGCAGCGAAGGACTAGCGGGAGTATACAATGAGCAGTTCTTC. Translating gives CASSEGLAGVYNEQFF.

The V call is TRBV11-3, the J call TRBJ2-1, with TRBD1 matching 9 bases. This CDR3 is built from 15 residues. Trimming removed 6 bases from V and 7 bases from J; junction bases left unmatched: 10. Germline V CDR1 and CDR2: SGHNT, YENEEA. CDR3 coding DNA: TGTGCCAGCAGTATCCGGGACAGGGCCTCTAATGAGCAGTTCTTC. As protein: CASSIRDRASNEQFF.

This rearrangement joins TRBV10-3 to TRBJ2-3; TRBD1 might be the D (6 bases). Germline-derived CDR1 and CDR2 are ENHRY and SYGVKD. The V and J ends lost 10 bases and 0 bases respectively, with 20 bases between them. This CDR3 spans 16 amino acids. The CDR3 is CATRRQDGPSTDTQYF. The CDR3 DNA reads TGTGCCACCCGGCGACAGGACGGACCTAGCACAGATACGCAGTATTTT.

The gene calls are TRBV11-2 and TRBJ2-5; 8 bases align to TRBD1. Germline assignment: CDR1 SGHAT and CDR2 FQNNGV. The CDR3 is 14 amino acids. The trim removed 1 base at V and 4 bases at J, leaving 2 bases unmatched. The CDR3 protein is CASSLGTGLETQYF. In nucleotides, the CDR3 is TGTGCCAGCAGCTTAGGGACAGGGCTAGAGACCCAGTACTTC. The full variable domain, completed using reference TRBV11-2 and TRBJ2-5, is EAGVAQSPRYKIIEKRQSVAFWCNPISGHATLYWYQQILGQGPKLLIQFQNNGVVDDSQLPKDRFSAERLKGVDSTLKIQPAKLEDSAVYLCASSLGTGLETQYFGPGTRLLVL.

V usage is TRBV13 and J usage is TRBJ2-5; 8 nucleotides agree with TRBD2. Trimming took 5 bases from V and 2 from J; bases not matched to a gene: 4. Per germline, CDR1 PRHDT and CDR2 FYEKMQ (reference sequence). This CDR3 region has 14 residues. In DNA, the CDR3 is TGTGCCAGCAGCCTTAGCGGGAAACAAGAGACCCAGTACTTC. It translates to CASSLSGKQETQYF.

The CDR3 sequence: CASGEGDANTGELFF. The DNA of the CDR3 is TGCGCCAGCGGGGAGGGGGACGCGAACACCGGGGAGCTGTTTTTT. The chain joins TRBV10-1 to TRBJ2-2, with D perhaps TRBD2 (7 bases). The CDR3 covers 15 residues. Trimming removed 8 bases from V and 0 bases from J, with 13 bases in between. CDR1 and CDR2 from the germline V gene are WNHNN and SYGVQD (reference sequence).

The gene calls are TRBV7-9 and TRBJ2-5, with D unclear. Trimming cost V 3 bases and J 3 bases, with 14 bases left between them. This CDR3 region has 15 residues. In germline, CDR1 is SEHNR, CDR2 FQNEAQ (reference sequence). Here the CDR3 DNA reads TGTGCCAGCAGCTTCTCCGGTTTCAGGAAAGAGACCCAGTACTTC. This gives the protein CASSFSGFRKETQYF.

V usage is TRBV11-2 and J usage is TRBJ1-3, with D maybe TRBD1 (6 bases). Germline V gene sequence: CDR1 SGHAT, CDR2 FQNNGV. The CDR3 length is 16 residues. V was cut by 5 bases and J by 4 bases, with 18 bases left in between. CDR3 protein: CASSQSSGTWGNTIYF. CDR3 coding DNA: TGTGCCAGCAGCCAGAGCTCGGGGACATGGGGAAACACCATATATTTT.

The V and J genes are TRBV30 and TRBJ2-1, with 8 positions matching TRBD2. The germline gives CDR1 GTSNPN, CDR2 SVGIG (reference sequence). Trimming at V came to 2 bases and at J to 4 bases, leaving 7 bases not matched to a gene. This CDR3 has 15 residues. DNA of the CDR3: TGTGCCTGGAGTAATAGCGGGACCATTTACAATGAGCAGTTCTTC. Amino acids: CAWSNSGTIYNEQFF.

DNA for the CDR3: TGTGCCAGCAGCTGGGCTGGGGCATCTCCGGATACGCAGTATTTT. This codes for CASSWAGASPDTQYF. V and J are TRBV7-6 and TRBJ2-3; TRBD1 might be the D (5 bases). The V and J ends lost 4 bases and 6 bases respectively, with 17 bases between them. This CDR3 contains 15 residues. Per the germline V gene, CDR1 is SGHVS and CDR2 is FNYEAQ.

This chain links TRBV11-2 with TRBJ2-7; 7 positions agree with TRBD2. V lost 5 bases, J lost 0 bases, and 4 bases stayed unmatched. The CDR3 runs to 14 residues. Germline V gene sequence: CDR1 SGHAT, CDR2 FQNNGV. The CDR3 bases are TGTGCCAGCAGCCTAGCGGAAAGCTCCTACGAGCAGTACTTC. This codes for CASSLAESSYEQYF.

For this clone: Other nucleotide sequences from this sample produce the same CDR3. The chain combines TRBV5-1 with TRBJ2-3; no definite D call. The CDR3 has 12 residues. Germline V gene lookup returns CDR1 SGHRS and CDR2 YFSETQ. V lost 3 bases, J lost 0 bases, and 2 bases lay in between. The CDR3 loop is CASSSSTDTQYF. The CDR3 nucleotides are TGCGCCAGCAGCTCCAGCACAGATACGCAGTATTTT.

The J gene is TRBJ2-5, the V gene TRBV25-1; 12 positions match TRBD2. Germline values: CDR1 MGHDK, CDR2 SYGVNS. This CDR3 comprises 16 residues. The V segment lost 2 bases and the J segment 5 bases; nucleotides outside the gene matches: 6. The CDR3 nucleotides read TGTGCCAGCAGTGAAGGGCTAGCGGGAGGGCGCGAGACCCAGTACTTC. This encodes CASSEGLAGGRETQYF.

The chain uses TRBV28 and TRBJ1-2, with TRBD1 matching 10 bases. V was clipped by 6 bases and J by 6 bases; unmatched bases: 10. Germline-derived CDR1 and CDR2 are MDHEN and SYDVKM. This CDR3 has 15 amino acids. DNA for the CDR3: TGTGCCAGCAGCGACACACCGGGACAGGGGAATGGCTACACCTTC. Translating gives CASSDTPGQGNGYTF.

The rearrangement uses TRBV6-5 and TRBJ2-2; D might be TRBD2 (6 bases). V lost 6 bases and J 4 bases, leaving 6 bases between the germline ends. The CDR3 has 12 amino acids. Germline CDR1 reads MNHEY; CDR2 reads SVGAGI. The CDR3 nucleotides are TGTGCCAGCAGGGGAGGCACCGGGGAGCTGTTTTTT. Translated, it gives CASRGGTGELFF.

V gene TRBV28 combines with J gene TRBJ2-5; TRBD1 matches at 7 bases. Germline CDR1 MDHEN, CDR2 SYDVKM. V trimming: 5 bases; J trimming: 5 bases; junction bases outside the gene matches: 8. The CDR3 is 14 residues long. Here the CDR3 DNA reads TGTGCCAGCAGTGCACCGGGACAGTGGGAGACCCAGTACTTC. Translation gives CASSAPGQWETQYF.

V and J are TRBV13 and TRBJ2-5; no clear D gene. The CDR3 is made up of 12 amino acids. Deletions cut 3 bases from V and 3 bases from J, with 5 bases between. Looked up from germline, CDR1 is PRHDT and CDR2 is FYEKMQ (reference sequence). The chain's CDR3 is CASSLTEETQYF. CDR3 sequence (DNA): TGTGCCAGCAGCTTGACGGAAGAGACCCAGTACTTC.

The genes are TRBV5-1 and TRBJ2-7, with 9 bases fitting TRBD1. Trimming at V came to 0 bases and at J to 0 bases, leaving 10 bases not matched to a gene. The length of the CDR3 is 18 residues. CDR1 and CDR2 (germline): SGHRS, YFSETQ. The CDR3 sequence: CASSLAYRGQEGSYEQYF. The CDR3 region has the DNA TGCGCCAGCAGCTTGGCCTACAGGGGGCAGGAGGGCTCCTACGAGCAGTACTTC. Using reference TRBV5-1 and TRBJ2-7 for the parts outside the CDR3, the full variable domain is KAGVTQTPRYLIKTRGQQVTLSCSPISGHRSVSWYQQTPGQGLQFLFEYFSETQRNKGNFPGRFSGRQFSNSRSEMNVSTLELGDSALYLCASSLAYRGQEGSYEQYFGPGTRLTVT.

CDR3 nucleotides: TGTGCCAGCAGTTACCCCTCGCGGGGCGAGCAGTACTTC. Protein: CASSYPSRGEQYF. The chain is built from TRBV6-5 and TRBJ2-7; perhaps TRBD2 as D (6 bases). The CDR3 sequence is 13 residues long. V lost 2 bases to trimming and J lost 6 bases, with 11 bases between them. The germline gives CDR1 MNHEY, CDR2 SVGAGI.